This T cell receptor (beta chain) was recorded in a study of T-cell memory formation after mild COVID-19. TCRdb called the 5' RACE reads again in MiXCR, with one record for every CDR3 protein. The table has around 340,000 distinct CDR3 sequences, more than 15% seen once. This CDR3 has 18 amino acids. The germline gives CDR1 SGHAT, CDR2 FQNNGV. V was shortened by 5 bases and J by 4 bases, with 26 bases between the two germline ends. As for this clonotype: The antigen is not known.

Study results and caveats: Day 15 to 85 contractors were CD4/CD8 balanced; later expanders leaned CD4+. Among CD4+ contracting clones, most were CM and EM, and CD8+ ones EMRA. Pre-infection memory harbored some responding clones, suggesting cross-reactive memory joined.

Sequencing was performed on PBMCs or a T cell subset sorted from them (not recorded which). The genes are TRBV11-2 and TRBJ1-2; D unresolved. The origin of this receptor is a man aged 18 to 29 who had mild COVID-19 (a few samples of this study predate the infection). Cell type and time point are not known. CDR3 loop: CASSPGLGRASPSYGYTF. CDR3 DNA: TGTGCCAGCAGCCCAGGACTTGGGAGGGCCAGCCCCAGCTATGGCTACACCTTC.